This T cell receptor beta chain was retrieved from a study of blood T cell repertoires in COVID-19. Study-wide context: Samples representing acute and convalescent COVID-19 were sourced from the United States, Italy and Spain. T cells, B-cell-depleted T cells, or PBMCs provided the cDNA or gDNA that served as material.

Per the original methods: The authors estimated nucleated cell counts from reference gene primer amplification. Profiling relied on immunoSEQ multiplex PCR, and the TCRdb table lists in-frame clones only, not all of them. V and J calls plus clone size are reproduced from that table; the DNA served to infer D and trimming. The table lists hundreds of thousands of clones, more than 85% of them singletons, with about 4.2% in the top ten. The specimen was peripheral blood. The TCR was taken from a man aged 35-49 years with acute or convalescent COVID-19.

The CDR3 DNA reads as TGTGCCAGTAATAATGCAGGGAACGATTCACCCCTCCACTTT. As protein: CASNNAGNDSPLHF. The chain couples TRBV27 to TRBJ1-6, with D possibly matching TRBD1 (5 bases). V was clipped by 9 bases and J by 8 bases, with 17 bases between them. Germline-derived CDR1 and CDR2 are MNHEY and SMNVEV (reference sequence). The CDR3 loop spans 14 amino acids.